The rows below give T cell receptor beta chains drawn from one sample of a study of T-cell memory formation after mild COVID-19. MiXCR was run by TCRdb on the 5' RACE reads, yielding one entry per CDR3 protein. This table has about 100,000 distinct CDR3 sequences, 14% appearing once. The specimen was PBMCs or a T cell subset sorted from them (not recorded which). Receptors originate from a young man who had mild COVID-19 (a few samples of this study predate the infection). Cell type and time point are not known. CDR3s leave out the opening cysteine and the closing phenylalanine or tryptophan.

v_gene | CDR3aa
TRBV5-6 | ASSLAGRHSNEQF
TRBV29-1 | SVERVEQY
TRBV15 | ATSGFSGHNYGYT
TRBV3-1 | ASSQHGGLAGGSSTGELF
TRBV27 | ASSWGPNYGYT
TRBV6-6 | ASKTAGGVGTEAF
TRBV4-1 | ASSHAFANTGELF
TRBV2 | ASSPGLLEQF
TRBV29-1 | SVVPADRADNEQF
TRBV4-1 | ASSQRGTEMNTEAF
TRBV19 | ASSIPGDQPQH
TRBV7-2 | ASSLGRVAVYGYT
TRBV11-2 | ASSLGVTDTQY
TRBV6-2/TRBV6-3 | ASSWSFAEGYEQY
TRBV6-4 | ASSRVDSDRGETQY
TRBV10-3 | AISESGDLMNTEAF
TRBV12-3/TRBV12-4 | ASSFSEDTDTQY
TRBV2 | ASSELGLGAYNEQF
TRBV29-1 | SVSGTGNYGYT
TRBV20-1 | SAFTGTQNYGYT
TRBV11-2 | ATNILAKNIQY
TRBV12-3/TRBV12-4 | ASSLQGGGKAF
TRBV24-1 | ATRDRGNNEQF
TRBV7-9 | ASSFLGTDHTQY
TRBV4-2 | ASSLTSGMGGNEQF
TRBV7-9 | ASSRQMWENTGELF
TRBV27 | ASSLSLGVKGYT